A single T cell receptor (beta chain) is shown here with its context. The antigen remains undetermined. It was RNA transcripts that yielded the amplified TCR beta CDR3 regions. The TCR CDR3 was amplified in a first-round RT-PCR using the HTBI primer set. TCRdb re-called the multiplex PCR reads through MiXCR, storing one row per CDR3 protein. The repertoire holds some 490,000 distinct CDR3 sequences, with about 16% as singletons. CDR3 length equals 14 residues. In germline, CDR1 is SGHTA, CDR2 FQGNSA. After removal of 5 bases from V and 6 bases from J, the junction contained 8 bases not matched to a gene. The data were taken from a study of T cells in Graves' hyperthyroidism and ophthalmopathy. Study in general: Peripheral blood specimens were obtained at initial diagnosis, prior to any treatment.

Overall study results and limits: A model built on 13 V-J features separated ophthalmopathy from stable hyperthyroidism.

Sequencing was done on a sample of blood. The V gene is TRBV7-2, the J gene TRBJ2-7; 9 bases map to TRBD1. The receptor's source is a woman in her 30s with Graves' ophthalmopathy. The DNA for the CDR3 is TGTGCCAGCAGCCCGGGACAGGGAAGAGCCGAGCAGTACTTC. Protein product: CASSPGQGRAEQYF.